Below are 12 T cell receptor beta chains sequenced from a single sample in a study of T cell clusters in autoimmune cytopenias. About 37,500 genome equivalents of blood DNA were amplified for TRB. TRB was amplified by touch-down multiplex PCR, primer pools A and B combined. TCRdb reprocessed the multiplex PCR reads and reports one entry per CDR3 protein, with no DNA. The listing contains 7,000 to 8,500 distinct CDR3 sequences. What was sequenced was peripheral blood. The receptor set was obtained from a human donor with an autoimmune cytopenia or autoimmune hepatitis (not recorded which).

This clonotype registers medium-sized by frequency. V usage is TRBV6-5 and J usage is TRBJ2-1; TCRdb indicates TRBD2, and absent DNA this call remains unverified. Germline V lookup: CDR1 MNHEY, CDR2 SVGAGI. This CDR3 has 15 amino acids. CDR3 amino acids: CASSYVSGGFREQFF.

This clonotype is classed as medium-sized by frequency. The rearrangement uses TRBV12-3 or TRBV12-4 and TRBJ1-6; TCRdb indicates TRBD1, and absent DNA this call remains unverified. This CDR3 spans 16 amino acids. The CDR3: CASTTPGGPSNSPLHF.

The CDR3 is CATSDQRGGRTDTQYF. The gene calls are TRBV24-1 and TRBJ2-3; as DNA is missing, the TRBD2 call by TCRdb cannot be tested. This CDR3 region has 16 residues. Germline V gene sequence: CDR1 KGHDR, CDR2 SFDVKD.

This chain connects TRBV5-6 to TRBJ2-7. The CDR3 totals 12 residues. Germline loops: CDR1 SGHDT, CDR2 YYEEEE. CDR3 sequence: CASSLVGSQQYF.

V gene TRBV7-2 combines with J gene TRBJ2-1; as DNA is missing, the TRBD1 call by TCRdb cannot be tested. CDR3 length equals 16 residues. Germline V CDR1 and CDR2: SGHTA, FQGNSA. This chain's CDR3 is CASSSRGAGGKGKQFF.

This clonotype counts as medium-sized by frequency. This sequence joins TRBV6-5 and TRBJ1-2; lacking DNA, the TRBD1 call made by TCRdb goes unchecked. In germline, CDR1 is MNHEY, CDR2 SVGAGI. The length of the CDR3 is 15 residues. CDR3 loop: CASSYVRQGFYGYTF.

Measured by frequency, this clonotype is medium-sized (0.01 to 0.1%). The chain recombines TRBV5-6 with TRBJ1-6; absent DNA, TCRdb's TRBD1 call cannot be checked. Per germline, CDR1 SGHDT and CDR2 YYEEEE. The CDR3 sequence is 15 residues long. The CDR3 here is CASSLNSGTSSPLHF.

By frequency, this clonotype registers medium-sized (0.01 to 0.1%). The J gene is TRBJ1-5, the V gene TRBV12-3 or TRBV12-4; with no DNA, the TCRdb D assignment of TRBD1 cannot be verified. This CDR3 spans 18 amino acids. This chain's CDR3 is CASSLVLRGGVGNQPQHF.

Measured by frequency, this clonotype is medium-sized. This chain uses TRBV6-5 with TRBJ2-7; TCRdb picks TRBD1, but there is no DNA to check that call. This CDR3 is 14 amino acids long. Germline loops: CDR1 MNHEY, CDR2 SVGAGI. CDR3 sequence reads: CASSLQGERGKQYF.

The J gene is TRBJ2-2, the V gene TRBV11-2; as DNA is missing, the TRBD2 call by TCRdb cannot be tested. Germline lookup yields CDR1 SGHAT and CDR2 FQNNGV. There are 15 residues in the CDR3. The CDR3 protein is CASSLRGGAGGELFF.

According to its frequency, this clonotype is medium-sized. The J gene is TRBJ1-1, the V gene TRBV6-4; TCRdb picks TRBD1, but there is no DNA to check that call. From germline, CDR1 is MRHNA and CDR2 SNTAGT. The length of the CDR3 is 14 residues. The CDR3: CASSVEGGITEAFF.

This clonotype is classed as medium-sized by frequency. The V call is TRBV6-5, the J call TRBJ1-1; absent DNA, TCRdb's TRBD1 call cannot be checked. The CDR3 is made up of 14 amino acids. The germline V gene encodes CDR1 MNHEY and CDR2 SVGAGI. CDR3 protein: CASRQTGGRAEAFF.